This TCR beta chain was found in a study of T cell responses to AZD1222 COVID-19 vaccine. Background on the study: Second-dose recipients at about 4 or about 12 weeks were treated as one pooled group.

The CDR3 sequence is 17 residues long. Profiled with immunoSEQ multiplex PCR; TCRdb holds only in-frame clones, not every one. In the table there are 180,000 or so clones, 85% to 95% of which are singletons. Comment on this clone: What it recognizes is unknown.

Study-wide results and caveats: Repertoires were obtained only post-peak T cell response. Compared with day 0, the breadth and depth of the Spike-specific TCR repertoire rose significantly after two doses of AZD1222.

The chain uses TRBV1 and TRBJ2-1; TRBD2 is the table's D call and was not checked against the DNA. TRBV1 is given as a pseudogene. The origin of this receptor is an adult in good health. Sequences were derived from peripheral blood, sampled on day 0 of AZD1222 vaccination. CDR3: CTSSQNVSSGEADEQFF. CDR3 nucleotide sequence: TGCACCAGCAGCCAGAACGTATCCTCGGGAGAGGCCGATGAGCAGTTCTTC.